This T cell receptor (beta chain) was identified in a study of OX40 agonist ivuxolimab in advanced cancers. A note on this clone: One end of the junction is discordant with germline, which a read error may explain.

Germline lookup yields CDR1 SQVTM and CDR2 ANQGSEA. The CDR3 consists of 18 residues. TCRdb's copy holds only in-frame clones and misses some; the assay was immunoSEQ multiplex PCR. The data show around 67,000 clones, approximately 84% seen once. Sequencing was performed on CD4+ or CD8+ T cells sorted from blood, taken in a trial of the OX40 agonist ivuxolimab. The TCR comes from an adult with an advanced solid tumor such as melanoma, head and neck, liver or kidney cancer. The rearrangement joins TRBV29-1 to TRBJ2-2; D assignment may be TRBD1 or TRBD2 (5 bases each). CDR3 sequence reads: CGVEMKPTTGTSTGELFF. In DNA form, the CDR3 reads TGCGGCGTCGAGATGAAACCGACTACAGGAACCTCTACCGGGGAGCTGTTTTTT.